A single sample gave rise to the 5 T cell receptor beta chains below, sequenced in a study of cytomegalovirus exposure and HLA in healthy donors. Use of 60 Vbeta and 13 Jbeta primers characterized the PCR. Sequencing was performed with immunoSEQ multiplex PCR; in TCRdb, only in-frame clones are kept and a portion is missing. The profile shows 100,000 or so clones, 85% to 90% of them singletons. The sample comprised PBMCs. Source of these receptors: a man younger than 40 in good health and CMV-seronegative.

CDR3 in DNA: TGCGCCAGCAGCCAAGAAGGACTCAATACGCAGTATTTT. Protein product: CASSQEGLNTQYF. V is TRBV4-1 and J is TRBJ2-3; maybe TRBD2 (5 bases). V was shortened by 0 bases and J by 7 bases, with 8 bases between the two germline ends. The germline gives CDR1 MGHRA, CDR2 YSYEKL. The CDR3 runs to 13 residues.

The chain recombines TRBV18 with TRBJ1-2; 9 bases are a match to TRBD1. The CDR3 extends over 14 amino acids. J was trimmed by 7 bases and V by 5 bases; bases with no gene match: 8. Germline values: CDR1 KGHSH, CDR2 LQKENI. The CDR3 DNA reads as TGTGCCAGCTCAGGGGGACAGGGACCAGGTGGCTACACCTTC. Its translation is CASSGGQGPGGYTF. The variable domain in full, with the rest retrieved from reference TRBV18 and TRBJ1-2, is NAGVMQNPRHLVRRRGQEARLRCSPMKGHSHVYWYRQLPEEGLKFMVYLQKENIIDESGMPKERFSAEFPKEGPSILRIQQVVRGDSAAYFCASSGGQGPGGYTFGSGTRLTVV.

This clone was picked up a small number of times. The rearrangement uses TRBV15 and TRBJ1-1; 7 bases line up with TRBD1. With 5 bases clipped from V and 5 bases from J, the junction kept 8 bases outside the gene matches. This CDR3 has 14 amino acids. CDR1 is LNHNV and CDR2 is YYDKDF in the germline V gene (reference sequence). The CDR3 loop is CATSRHRGRTEAFF. The CDR3 nucleotides read TGTGCCACCAGCCGGCACAGGGGAAGGACTGAAGCTTTCTTT.

The rearrangement uses TRBV28 and TRBJ2-7; 9 bases line up with TRBD1. Germline assignment: CDR1 MDHEN and CDR2 SYDVKM. The CDR3 runs 15 residues. V dropped 6 bases and J dropped 0; count of bases not matched to a gene: 6. The CDR3 nucleotides read TGTGCCAGCAGACGGACAGGGGTCTTCTCCTACGAGCAGTACTTC. This codes for CASRRTGVFSYEQYF.

The table lists this clone with a count of one. CDR3 amino acids: CASSFNMGQHNYGYTF. Here the CDR3 DNA reads TGTGCCAGCAGTTTCAACATGGGACAGCATAACTATGGCTACACCTTC. V usage is TRBV28 and J usage is TRBJ1-2, with TRBD1 identical over 7 bases. There are 16 residues in the CDR3. Per germline, CDR1 MDHEN and CDR2 SYDVKM. Unmatched junction bases numbered 8, after V lost 3 bases and J lost 1 base.